This T cell receptor beta chain originates from a study of T-cell reconstitution after alpha-beta-depleted transplantation in children. Using unique molecular identifiers, the investigators prepared the TCRbeta library. Using its own MiXCR run on the PCR reads, TCRdb lists one record per CDR3 protein. Of 500,000 to 600,000 distinct CDR3 sequences listed, around 19% are singletons. Germline V gene lookup returns CDR1 SEHNR and CDR2 FQNEAQ (reference sequence). Trimming removed 2 bases from V and 6 bases from J, with 8 bases in between. The CDR3 runs to 12 residues. Sequences were derived from PBMCs from the stem cell graft donor, sampled from the stem cell graft. This TCR was recovered from a human donor who donated a stem cell graft to a child with acute lymphoblastic leukemia. V usage is TRBV7-9 and J usage is TRBJ2-7, with no clear D. Written as DNA, the CDR3 is TGTGCCAGCAGCTTACGGCTCGCCGAGCAGTACTTC. This gives the protein CASSLRLAEQYF.